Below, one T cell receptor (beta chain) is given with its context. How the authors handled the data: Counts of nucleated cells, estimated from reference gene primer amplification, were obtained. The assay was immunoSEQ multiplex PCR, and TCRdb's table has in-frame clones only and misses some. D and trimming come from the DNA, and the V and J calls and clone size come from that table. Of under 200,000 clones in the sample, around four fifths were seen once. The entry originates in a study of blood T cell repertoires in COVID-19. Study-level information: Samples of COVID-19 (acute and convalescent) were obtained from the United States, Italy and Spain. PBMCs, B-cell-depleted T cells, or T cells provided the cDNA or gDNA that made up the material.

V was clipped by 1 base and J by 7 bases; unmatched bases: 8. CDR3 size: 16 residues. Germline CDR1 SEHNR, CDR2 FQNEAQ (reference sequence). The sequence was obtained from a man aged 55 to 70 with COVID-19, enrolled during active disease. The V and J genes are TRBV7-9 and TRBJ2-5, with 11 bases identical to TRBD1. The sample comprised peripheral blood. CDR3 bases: TGTGCCAGCAGCTTAGGCGGACAGGGGGCATGGCGGACCCAGTACTTC. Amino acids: CASSLGGQGAWRTQYF. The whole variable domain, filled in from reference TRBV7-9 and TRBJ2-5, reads DTGVSQNPRHKITKRGQNVTFRCDPISEHNRLYWYRQTLGQGPEFLTYFQNEAQLEKSRLLSDRFSAERPKGSFSTLEIQRTEQGDSAMYLCASSLGGQGAWRTQYFGPGTRLLVL.